The source of this TCR beta chain is a study of T cells in Graves' hyperthyroidism and ophthalmopathy. Across the whole study: Sampling of peripheral blood happened at initial diagnosis, prior to any treatment.

The investigators amplified TCR beta CDR3 regions from RNA transcripts. HTBI primers were the set used in a first-round RT-PCR of the TCR CDR3. MiXCR was run by TCRdb on the multiplex PCR reads, yielding one entry per CDR3 protein. The data show a few hundred thousand distinct CDR3 sequences, with over 15% seen just once and approximately 16% held by the top ten. This clonotype showed up just a few times. Antigen: not known. General observations from the study: In the analysis, a 13 V-J model separated ophthalmopathy from stable hyperthyroidism.

Clinical symptoms, serum thyroxine and TRAb, thyroid ultrasound and orbital computed tomography were used for the diagnoses. Between the trimmed V and J ends, which lost 0 bases and 4 bases, there was a span of 20 bases. Germline loops: CDR1 MNHEY, CDR2 SVGEGT. CDR3 length: 18 amino acids. This sequence originates from a woman between 18 and 29 years old with Graves' ophthalmopathy. Sequenced input: blood. This chain connects TRBV6-2 or TRBV6-3 to TRBJ2-3, with D perhaps matching TRBD2 (7 bases). CDR3 residues: CASSYSSGAGVPPDTQYF. The CDR3 bases are TGTGCCAGCAGTTACTCCTCGGGGGCGGGAGTCCCACCAGATACGCAGTATTTT.